Listed below are T cell receptor beta chains from one sample, sequenced in a study of blood T cell repertoires in COVID-19. Measured with immunoSEQ multiplex PCR; TCRdb has only the in-frame clones, and not every one. Of 150,000 to 200,000 clones in the sample, about 87% were seen once. The sequencing sample was made of peripheral blood. The receptors originated from a woman in her sixties or seventies with COVID-19, enrolled during active disease. The CDR3 runs from the conserved cysteine through the conserved F or W. The order of the fields is V gene, J gene, CDR3 protein.

V: TRBV28; J: TRBJ1-1; CDR3: CASSPPGGAEAFF
V: TRBV28; J: TRBJ2-7; CDR3: CASRSGGSHEQYF
V: TRBV19; J: TRBJ1-1; CDR3: CASIVGGLTTEAFF
V: TRBV28; J: TRBJ2-7; CDR3: CATYEPGTGRYEQYF
V: TRBV7-2; J: TRBJ1-5; CDR3: CASSPREGTFQPQHF
V: TRBV6-5; J: TRBJ2-3; CDR3: CASRHRGEGTDTQYF
V: TRBV5-4; J: TRBJ2-7; CDR3: CASSLGTGTSGSGYEQYF
V: TRBV18; J: TRBJ1-2; CDR3: CASSPGTANNYGYTF
V: TRBV19; J: TRBJ2-3; CDR3: CASSIGSSSTDTQYF
V: TRBV3-1/TRBV3-2; J: TRBJ1-6; CDR3: CASSQAQGGGSPLHF
V: TRBV15; J: TRBJ2-1; CDR3: CATSRDRRAGNNEQFF
V: TRBV11-3; J: TRBJ2-7; CDR3: CASSLGTLVTYEQYF
V: TRBV5-5; J: TRBJ2-3; CDR3: CASSFASGTGSDTQYF
V: TRBV30; J: TRBJ2-3; CDR3: CAWMAALITDTQYF
V: TRBV10-3; J: TRBJ2-7; CDR3: CAISGGGSTMQYF
V: TRBV18; J: TRBJ2-7; CDR3: CASSPSGSSYEQYF
V: TRBV7-9; J: TRBJ2-7; CDR3: CAGRSSGLSYEQYF
V: TRBV14; J: TRBJ1-1; CDR3: CASRYRGEAFF
V: TRBV5-5; J: TRBJ2-5; CDR3: CASSLADRETQYF
V: TRBV19; J: TRBJ2-2; CDR3: CASSTRGGSGELFF
V: TRBV6-5; J: TRBJ1-1; CDR3: CASTRLGVGTEAFF
V: TRBV5-1; J: TRBJ2-5; CDR3: CASSLDGGRETQYF
V: TRBV2; J: TRBJ1-1; CDR3: CASSERLRRTEAFF
V: TRBV6-2/TRBV6-3; J: TRBJ2-7; CDR3: CASRPPGLANYEQYF
V: TRBV6-2/TRBV6-3; J: TRBJ2-5; CDR3: CASSLYQETQYF
V: TRBV28; J: TRBJ2-7; CDR3: CASTGDWYEQYF
V: TRBV6-2/TRBV6-3; J: TRBJ1-1; CDR3: CASSSRGTEAFF
V: TRBV14; J: TRBJ2-2; CDR3: CASRLSTGELFF
V: TRBV19; J: TRBJ1-5; CDR3: CASSTQGFDNQPQHF
V: TRBV7-8; J: TRBJ2-4; CDR3: CASSLVLRSGNIQYF
V: TRBV3-1/TRBV3-2; J: TRBJ2-7; CDR3: CASRGGGPHEQYF
V: TRBV28; J: TRBJ2-5; CDR3: CASREYQETQYF
V: TRBV6-1; J: TRBJ2-1; CDR3: CASSVLRQLVPSGSNEQFF
V: TRBV6-6; J: TRBJ2-7; CDR3: CASSSGGQGANYEQYF
V: TRBV29-1; J: TRBJ1-5; CDR3: CSVEVGGRQPQHF
V: TRBV24-1; J: TRBJ2-1; CDR3: CATSEENRGWRRQFF
V: TRBV5-1; J: TRBJ2-7; CDR3: CASSRGTSGIEEQYF
V: TRBV6-1; J: TRBJ1-2; CDR3: CASFDRSGGYTF
V: TRBV2; J: TRBJ2-1; CDR3: CASTTGYNEQFF
V: TRBV28; J: TRBJ2-1; CDR3: CASSPGTVLGGYYNEQFF
V: TRBV3-1/TRBV3-2; J: TRBJ1-5; CDR3: CASSPDMGNQPQHF
V: TRBV5-1; J: TRBJ1-4; CDR3: CASSSTGATNEKLFF
V: TRBV4-1; J: TRBJ1-1; CDR3: CASSPPLEWGDAEAFF
V: TRBV7-6; J: TRBJ2-2; CDR3: CASSPTSGSLTGELFF
V: TRBV5-4; J: TRBJ2-1; CDR3: CASSLSAGGSNEQFF
V: TRBV11-3; J: TRBJ1-2; CDR3: CASSLDRGSGGYTF